Detailed here is one T cell receptor (beta chain). CDR3 length: 17 amino acids. Germline V gene data show CDR1 as SGHRS and CDR2 as YFSETQ. V lost 0 bases, J lost 3 bases, and 10 bases stayed unmatched. Profiling relied on immunoSEQ multiplex PCR, and the TCRdb table lists in-frame clones only, not all of them. The table has some 260,000 clones, approximately 83% seen once. This record comes from a study of blood T cell repertoires in COVID-19. The sequence was collected from an elderly man with acute or convalescent COVID-19. The chain is built from TRBV5-1 and TRBJ2-3; 7 positions agree with TRBD1. What was sequenced was peripheral blood. CDR3 sequence reads: CASSLGGTAPGTDTQYF. CDR3 bases: TGCGCCAGCAGCTTGGGTGGGACAGCTCCCGGAACAGATACGCAGTATTTT.